This is a list of T cell receptor beta chains from one sample in a study of shared clonotypes between healthy human individuals. Measured with immunoSEQ multiplex PCR; TCRdb has only the in-frame clones, and not every one. The sample records approximately 2,000,000 clones, roughly 92% being singletons. The sequencing input was naive CD4+ T cells from PBMCs. All receptors come from a young man in good health. Some clones in this sample may be carry-over from other donors' samples. Both conserved end residues are part of each CDR3. D genes are given only for firm matches. Not every row has a clone size; where given, it reads once, few, many or a size class.

>once|TRBD2|TRBJ2-3|TRBV5-3
CARSFLPDRTSGCRGSTDTQYF
TGTGCCAGAAGCTTTCTCCCGGATCGTACTAGCGGGTGTCGTGGGAGCACAGATACGCAGTATTTT
>.|.|TRBJ2-3|TRBV7-9
CASSFQRATDTQYF
TGTGCCAGCAGCTTTCAGCGGGCCACAGATACGCAGTATTTT
>.|TRBD2|TRBJ2-7|TRBV29-1
CSASTSGSPYEQYF
TGCAGCGCCTCGACTAGCGGGAGTCCTTACGAGCAGTACTTC
>.|.|TRBJ1-5|TRBV7-2
CASSLAAGQPQHF
TGTGCCAGCAGCTTAGCGGCGGGTCAGCCCCAGCATTTT
>.|.|TRBJ1-2|TRBV30
CAWSVPGRRAGYTF
TGTGCCTGGAGTGTACCAGGGCGACGGGCCGGCTACACCTTC
>.|.|TRBJ2-1|TRBV28
CASVGGVVEQFF
TGTGCCAGCGTGGGGGGTGTTGTGGAGCAGTTCTTC
>.|.|TRBJ2-7|TRBV5-4
CASSLGGAAGSYEQYF
TGTGCCAGCAGCTTGGGGGGGGCGGCGGGCTCCTACGAGCAGTACTTC
>.|.|TRBJ1-1|TRBV6-5
CASSSLGRLMNTEAFF
TGTGCCAGCAGTTCCCTCGGACGGCTGATGAACACTGAAGCTTTCTTT
>.|.|TRBJ1-4|TRBV28
CASTSFRVFATNEKLFF
TGTGCCAGCACCTCTTTTCGGGTCTTCGCAACTAATGAAAAACTGTTTTTT
>.|TRBD2|TRBJ2-1|TRBV4-3
CASSRGLAGDDEQFF
TGCGCCAGCAGCCGTGGACTAGCGGGAGACGATGAGCAGTTCTTC
>.|.|TRBJ1-2|TRBV6-1
CASRIRLEAYGYTF
TGTGCCAGCAGAATAAGATTAGAGGCGTATGGCTACACCTTC
>.|.|TRBJ1-4|TRBV18
CASSPRDAVKSATNEKLFF
TGTGCCAGCTCACCCCGGGACGCCGTAAAGAGTGCAACTAATGAAAAACTGTTTTTT
>.|.|TRBJ1-2|TRBV18
CASSLPPRAYGYTF
TGTGCCAGCTCACTCCCCCCCAGGGCCTATGGCTACACCTTC
>.|TRBD2|TRBJ2-1|TRBV10-3
CAIRGEIGLAGHEQFF
TGTGCCATCAGGGGCGAAATAGGGCTAGCGGGTCATGAGCAGTTCTTC
>.|TRBD1|TRBJ1-2|TRBV5-1
CASSLRGDRTGGYTF
TGCGCCAGCAGCTTGAGGGGGGACAGGACGGGTGGCTACACCTTC
>.|.|TRBJ1-4|TRBV28
CAGGGAPNEKLFF
TGTGCCGGCGGCGGAGCTCCTAATGAAAAACTGTTTTTT
>.|.|TRBJ1-2|TRBV28
CASSPEDVAGYTF
TGTGCCAGCAGTCCAGAGGACGTGGCTGGCTACACCTTC
>.|.|TRBJ2-5|TRBV9
CASSVAGGETQYF
TGTGCCAGCAGCGTAGCTGGGGGAGAGACCCAGTACTTC
>.|.|TRBJ2-4|TRBV20-1
CSASTTGLQYF
TGCAGTGCTTCTACAACGGGCCTTCAGTACTTC
>.|.|TRBJ1-2|TRBV27
CASSLSLRTSYGYTF
TGTGCCAGCAGTTTATCTCTCCGGACTTCCTATGGCTACACCTTC
>.|TRBD1|TRBJ2-5|TRBV5-1
CASSHGTGKGGQETQYF
TGCGCCAGCAGCCATGGGACAGGGAAAGGGGGCCAAGAGACCCAGTACTTC
>.|.|TRBJ2-7|TRBV28
CASRNSYYEQYF
TGTGCCAGCAGGAATAGCTACTACGAGCAGTACTTC
>.|.|TRBJ1-1|TRBV6-6
CASSYQGPNTEAFF
TGTGCCAGCAGTTATCAGGGGCCGAACACTGAAGCTTTCTTT
>.|TRBD1|TRBJ2-3|TRBV11-2
CASSLDLDRRTDTQYF
TGTGCCAGCAGCTTAGATCTGGACAGGCGCACAGATACGCAGTATTTT
>.|.|TRBJ1-2|TRBV4-1
CASSSVLGDYGYTF
TGCGCCAGCAGCTCCGTACTCGGGGACTATGGCTACACCTTC
>.|.|TRBJ2-3|TRBV7-2
CASSIQTGPDTQYF
TGTGCCAGCAGCATCCAAACAGGGCCAGATACGCAGTATTTT
>.|.|TRBJ2-1|TRBV19
CARSAPLDEQFF
TGTGCCAGATCCGCGCCCTTGGATGAGCAGTTCTTC
>.|.|TRBJ1-2|TRBV7-6
CASSSNNGLPDDTNYGYTF
TGTGCCAGCAGCTCGAATAATGGACTCCCCGATGATACTAACTATGGCTACACCTTC
>.|.|TRBJ2-6|TRBV7-2
CASSQGVSSGSGANVLTF
TGTGCCAGCAGCCAGGGCGTCTCGTCGGGCTCTGGGGCCAACGTCCTGACTTTC
>.|.|TRBJ1-5|TRBV5-1
CASSLAGNDQPQHF
TGCGCCAGCAGCTTGGCGGGGAACGATCAGCCCCAGCATTTT
>.|.|TRBJ1-2|TRBV28
CASSLSGLQNYGYTF
TGTGCCAGCAGTTTATCGGGACTCCAGAACTATGGCTACACCTTC
>.|.|TRBJ1-3|TRBV6-5
CASRPAISGNTIYF
TGTGCCAGCAGACCCGCCATCTCTGGAAACACCATATATTTT
>.|TRBD1|TRBJ2-3|TRBV7-3
CASSWDRYTDTQYF
TGTGCCAGCAGCTGGGACAGGTACACAGATACGCAGTATTTT
>.|.|TRBJ1-4|TRBV29-1
CSVGFALTEKLFF
TGCAGCGTTGGTTTTGCCCTGACCGAAAAACTGTTTTTT
>.|.|TRBJ2-1|TRBV5-1
CASSRGIGNEQFF
TGCGCCAGCAGCCGGGGGATTGGGAATGAGCAGTTCTTC
>.|.|TRBJ1-3|TRBV19
CASSGQFTSGNTIYF
TGTGCCAGTAGTGGACAGTTCACCTCTGGAAACACCATATATTTT
>once|.|TRBJ2-2|TRBV9
CASSVVGRATDTNTGELFF
TGTGCCAGCAGCGTAGTCGGCCGTGCTACGGACACGAACACCGGGGAGCTGTTTTTT